This T cell receptor beta chain originates from a study of T cell responses to AZD1222 COVID-19 vaccine. Method: immunoSEQ multiplex PCR; TCRdb's copy keeps in-frame clones and lacks some. The sample lists 150,000 to 200,000 clones; 90% were seen once. Germline CDR1 SGHRS, CDR2 YFSETQ. V lost 0 bases and J lost 2, with 11 bases in between. The CDR3 sequence is 15 residues long. The J gene is TRBJ2-5, the V gene TRBV5-1, with D tentatively TRBD2 (6 bases). The sequence was collected from an adult in good health. The starting material was peripheral blood, obtained on day 0 of AZD1222 vaccination. Here the CDR3 DNA reads TGCGCCAGCAGCTTGGGAAGGGCGGGGCAAGAGACCCAGTACTTC. Residues: CASSLGRAGQETQYF.